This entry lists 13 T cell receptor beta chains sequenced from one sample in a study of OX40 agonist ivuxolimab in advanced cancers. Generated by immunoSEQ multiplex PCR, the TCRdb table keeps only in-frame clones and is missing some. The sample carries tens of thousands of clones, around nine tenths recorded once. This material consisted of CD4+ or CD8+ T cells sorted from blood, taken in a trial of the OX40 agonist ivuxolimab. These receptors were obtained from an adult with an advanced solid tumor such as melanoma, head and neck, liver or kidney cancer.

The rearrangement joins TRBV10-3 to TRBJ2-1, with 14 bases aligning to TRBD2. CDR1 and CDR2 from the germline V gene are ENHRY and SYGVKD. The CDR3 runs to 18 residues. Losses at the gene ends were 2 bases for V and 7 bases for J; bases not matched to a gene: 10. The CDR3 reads CAISEQNAGTSGRNEQFF. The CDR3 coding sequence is TGTGCCATCAGTGAGCAAAACGCGGGGACTAGCGGGAGAAATGAGCAGTTCTTC.

The CDR3 bases are TGTGCCAGCAGCTTAGAAGGGGCCACCGGGGAGCTGTTTTTT. Translation: CASSLEGATGELFF. The genes are TRBV7-6 and TRBJ2-2, with a possible D match to TRBD1 (5 bases). The CDR3 length is 14 residues. The germline V and J ends were trimmed by 1 base and 4 bases, with 7 bases remaining between them. Germline lookup yields CDR1 SGHVS and CDR2 FNYEAQ.

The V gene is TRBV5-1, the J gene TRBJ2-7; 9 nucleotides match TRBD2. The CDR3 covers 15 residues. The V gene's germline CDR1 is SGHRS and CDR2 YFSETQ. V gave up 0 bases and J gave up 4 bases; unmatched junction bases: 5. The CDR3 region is CASSLGSGGLYEQYF. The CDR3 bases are TGCGCCAGCAGCTTGGGTAGCGGGGGACTTTACGAGCAGTACTTC.

The CDR3 loop is CASSFGGGSYEQYF. The CDR3 DNA is TGTGCCAGCAGCTTCGGCGGAGGCTCCTACGAGCAGTACTTC. The V call is TRBV5-4, the J call TRBJ2-7, with D tentatively TRBD2 (5 bases). This CDR3 region has 14 residues. Germline CDR1 and CDR2: SGHNT and YYREEE (reference sequence). The V end was cut by 2 bases, the J end by 0 bases, with 9 bases between.

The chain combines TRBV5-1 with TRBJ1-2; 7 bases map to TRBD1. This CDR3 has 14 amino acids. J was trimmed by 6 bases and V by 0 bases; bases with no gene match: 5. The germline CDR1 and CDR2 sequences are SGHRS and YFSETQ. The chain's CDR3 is CASSLGQGVDGYTF. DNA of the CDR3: TGCGCCAGCAGCTTGGGACAGGGAGTAGATGGCTACACCTTC.

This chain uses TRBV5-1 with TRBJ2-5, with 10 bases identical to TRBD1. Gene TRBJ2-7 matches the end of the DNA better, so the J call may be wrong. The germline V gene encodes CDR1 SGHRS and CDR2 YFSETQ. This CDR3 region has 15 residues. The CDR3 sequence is CASSLGATGGDEQYF. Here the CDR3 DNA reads TGCGCCAGCAGCTTGGGGGCGACAGGGGGCGACGAGCAGTACTTC.

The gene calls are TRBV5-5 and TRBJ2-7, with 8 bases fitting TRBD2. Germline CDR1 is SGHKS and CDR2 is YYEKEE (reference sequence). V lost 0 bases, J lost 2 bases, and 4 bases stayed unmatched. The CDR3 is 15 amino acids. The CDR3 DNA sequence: TGTGCCAGCAGCTTGGACAGCGGGAGACCCTACGAGCAGTACTTC. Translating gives CASSLDSGRPYEQYF.

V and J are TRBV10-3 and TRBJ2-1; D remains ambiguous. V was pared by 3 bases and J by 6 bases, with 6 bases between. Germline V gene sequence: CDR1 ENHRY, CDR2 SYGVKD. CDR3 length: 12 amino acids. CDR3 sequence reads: CAISDLVNEQFF. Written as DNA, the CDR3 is TGTGCCATCAGTGATCTAGTCAATGAGCAGTTCTTC.

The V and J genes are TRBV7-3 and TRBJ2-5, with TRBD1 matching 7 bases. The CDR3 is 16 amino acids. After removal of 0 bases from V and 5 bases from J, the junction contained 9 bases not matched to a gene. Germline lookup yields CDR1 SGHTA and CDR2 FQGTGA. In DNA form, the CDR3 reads TGTGCCAGCAGCTTAACCCCGACAGGGATTGGGGAGACCCAGTACTTC. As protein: CASSLTPTGIGETQYF.

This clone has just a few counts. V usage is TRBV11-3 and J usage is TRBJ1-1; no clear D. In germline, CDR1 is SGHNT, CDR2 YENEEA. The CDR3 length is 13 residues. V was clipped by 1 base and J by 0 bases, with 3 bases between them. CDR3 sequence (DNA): TGTGCCAGCAGCTTAGGGGTGAACACTGAAGCTTTCTTT. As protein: CASSLGVNTEAFF.

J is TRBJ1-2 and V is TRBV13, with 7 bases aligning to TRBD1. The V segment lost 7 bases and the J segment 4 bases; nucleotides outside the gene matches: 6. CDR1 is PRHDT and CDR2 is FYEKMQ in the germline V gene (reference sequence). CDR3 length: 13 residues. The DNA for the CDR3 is TGTGCCAGCACACACAGGGGATCCTATGGCTACACCTTC. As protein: CASTHRGSYGYTF. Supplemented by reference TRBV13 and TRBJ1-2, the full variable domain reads AAGVIQSPRHLIKEKRETATLKCYPIPRHDTVYWYQQGPGQDPQFLISFYEKMQSDKGSIPDRFSAQQFSDYHSELNMSSLELGDSALYFCASTHRGSYGYTFGSGTRLTVV.

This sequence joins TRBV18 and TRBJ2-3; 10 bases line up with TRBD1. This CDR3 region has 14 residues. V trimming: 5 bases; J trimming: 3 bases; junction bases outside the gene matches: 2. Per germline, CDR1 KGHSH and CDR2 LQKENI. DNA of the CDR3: TGTGCCAGCTCAACGGGACAGGGGACAGATACGCAGTATTTT. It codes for CASSTGQGTDTQYF. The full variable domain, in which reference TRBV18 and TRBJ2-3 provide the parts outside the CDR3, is NAGVMQNPRHLVRRRGQEARLRCSPMKGHSHVYWYRQLPEEGLKFMVYLQKENIIDESGMPKERFSAEFPKEGPSILRIQQVVRGDSAAYFCASSTGQGTDTQYFGPGTRLTVL.

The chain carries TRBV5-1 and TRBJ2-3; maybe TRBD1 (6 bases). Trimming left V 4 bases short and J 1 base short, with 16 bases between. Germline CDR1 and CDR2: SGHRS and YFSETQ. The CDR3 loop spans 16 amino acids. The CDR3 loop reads CASSPGLGQRTDTQYF. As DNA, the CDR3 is TGCGCCAGCAGCCCCGGGTTGGGACAACGCACAGATACGCAGTATTTT.